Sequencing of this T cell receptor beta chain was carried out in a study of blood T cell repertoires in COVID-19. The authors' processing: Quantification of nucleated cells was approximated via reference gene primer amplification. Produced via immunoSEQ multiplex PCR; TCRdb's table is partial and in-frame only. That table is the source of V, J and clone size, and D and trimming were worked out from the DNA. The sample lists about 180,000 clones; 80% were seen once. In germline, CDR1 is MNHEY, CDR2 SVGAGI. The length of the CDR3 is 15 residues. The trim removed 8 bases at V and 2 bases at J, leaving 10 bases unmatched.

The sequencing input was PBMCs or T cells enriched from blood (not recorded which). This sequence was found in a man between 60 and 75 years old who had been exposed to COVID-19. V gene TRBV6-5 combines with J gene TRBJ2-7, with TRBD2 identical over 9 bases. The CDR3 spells CASAPGLASTYEQYF. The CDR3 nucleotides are TGTGCCAGCGCTCCGGGACTAGCATCCACCTACGAGCAGTACTTC.